This TCR beta chain was captured in a study of blood T cell repertoires in COVID-19 (dated by TCRdb to between 2020 and 2021). About the full investigation: The collaborator samples originated in the United States, Italy and Spain and spanned the acute and convalescent phases of COVID-19. The material from the prospective study consisted of cDNA or gDNA derived from T cells, B-cell-depleted T cells, or PBMCs. The dataset comprised deeply sampled blood TCRbeta repertoires from subjects exposed to, actively infected with, or recovered from COVID-19. The repertoires were released in a freely available public database intended as a resource for research on the immune response to SARS-CoV-2. The samples were drawn from the first 160 participants of the ongoing ImmuneRACE study and from roughly 1,300 subjects provided by 6 global collaborators. Sample metadata almost always included a de-identified subject ID, COVID-19 status, age in years and sex. Where available, HLA class I and class II types were obtained from metadata supplied by the sample provider rather than from assay-based typing.

Only a few counts were recorded for this clone. Its specific antigen is unknown. The sample holds no much larger clone one base away, and base qualities are not on file. Trimming removed 5 bases from V and 1 base from J, leaving 8 bases between the germline ends. CDR1 MNHEY and CDR2 SVGAGI are derived from the germline V gene. From the cysteine through the phenylalanine, the CDR3 covers 13 amino acids. Only CDR3 DNA remains: 39 bases, in frame from the first base. Overall study results and their limits: Clinical and demographic metadata were provided uncurated, with the amount varying by source and participant.

TCRbeta CDR3 regions were amplified from genomic DNA using the immunoSEQ Assay, a bias-controlled multiplex PCR. The study's processing was this. The number of nucleated cells in each sample was estimated by amplification of reference gene primers within the assay. To quantify the absolute abundance of each unique TCRbeta CDR3 rearrangement, sequence reads were collapsed and filtered. For each sample, productive Simpson clonality was calculated as the square root of Simpson's diversity index across productive rearrangements. TCRdb limited this immuneACCESS table to in-frame rearrangements with V and J called. A share of clones is missing; checked studies link under half to unresolved V genes, and the rest is unexplained. V, J and clone size were drawn from that table, and D and trimming were deduced from the DNA. The sample profile shows 220,000 or so clones; around 87% of them were found once. The top ten clones comprise about 10% of the sample.

One collaborating source in Seattle enrolled patients while the patients were actively infected and followed the patients over time throughout the course of disease. Collaborating institutions collected whole blood in K2EDTA tubes following their own protocols. For TCRbeta analysis, collaborators shipped samples as frozen whole blood, isolated PBMCs, or DNA extracted from either of those sample types. The V and J segments used are TRBV6-5 and TRBJ1-1; the D gene cannot be named for sure. This sequence was found in a woman aged 45-65 years with COVID-19, enrolled during active disease. Sequencing was carried out using peripheral blood. The CDR3 protein sequence reads: CASSIRGNTEAFF. The base sequence is TGTGCCAGCAGTATTAGAGGGAACACTGAAGCTTTCTTT.